This T cell receptor beta chain was profiled in a study of blood T cell repertoires in COVID-19. Overall study context: Whether acute or convalescent, the COVID-19 samples came from the United States, Italy and Spain.

CDR1 and CDR2 (germline): SEHNR, FQNEAQ (reference sequence). V shed 2 bases, J shed 5 bases, and the junction held 2 bases outside the gene matches. The CDR3 consists of 14 residues. Authors' methods: The authors estimated nucleated cell counts from reference gene primer amplification. TCRdb's table, derived via immunoSEQ multiplex PCR, lists solely in-frame clones and lacks some. V and J calls and clone size are copied from that table; D and trimming were computed from the DNA. The table records roughly 42,000 clones, about 91% of them present only once. The gene calls are TRBV7-9 and TRBJ2-7; 11 bases agree with TRBD2. The sequence derives from a human donor in a cohort sampled during active COVID-19. The sequencing sample was made of peripheral blood. CDR3 in DNA: TGTGCCAGCAGCTTACTAGCGGGGGGCAACGAGCAGTACTTC. It yields the protein CASSLLAGGNEQYF. Filled out from reference TRBV7-9 and TRBJ2-7, the complete variable domain reads DTGVSQNPRHKITKRGQNVTFRCDPISEHNRLYWYRQTLGQGPEFLTYFQNEAQLEKSRLLSDRFSAERPKGSFSTLEIQRTEQGDSAMYLCASSLLAGGNEQYFGPGTRLTVT.